The present entry profiles one T cell receptor beta chain with its context. This sample was included in a study of blood T cell repertoires in COVID-19. Whole-study context: Donors in the United States, Italy and Spain gave samples during acute or convalescent COVID-19. In each case, the material was cDNA or gDNA derived from T cells, B-cell-depleted T cells, or PBMCs.

In the original analysis: How many nucleated cells were present was estimated from reference gene primer amplification. The method was immunoSEQ multiplex PCR; TCRdb's version includes in-frame clones alone and lacks a portion of them. V, J and clone size reflect that table, while D and trimming were determined from the DNA. The sample contains about 280,000 clones, approximately 89% of which appear only once. Seattle-derived patients entered the study during active infection and were followed longitudinally. Germline CDR1 SGHRS, CDR2 YFSETQ. The CDR3 sequence is 15 residues long. Trimming stripped 2 bases from V and 8 bases from J, with 16 bases between.

Sequencing used peripheral blood. The receptor comes from a woman in her thirties with COVID-19, enrolled during active disease. This chain links TRBV5-1 with TRBJ1-4; no clear D. In nucleotides, the CDR3 is TGCGCCAGCAGCTTTGGTAGGCCGGGCGGGGAAAAACTGTTTTTT. Encoded protein: CASSFGRPGGEKLFF.